These 17 T cell receptor beta chains were sequenced from one sample in a study of blood T cell repertoires in COVID-19. Generated by immunoSEQ multiplex PCR, the TCRdb table keeps only in-frame clones and is missing some. Of a few hundred thousand clones in the sample, roughly 85% are singletons; the top ten hold about 2.5%. Material for sequencing was PBMCs or T cells enriched from blood (not recorded which). These receptors all stem from a woman between 45 and 60 years old who had recovered from COVID-19.

J is TRBJ1-2 and V is TRBV7-9; TRBD1 matches 8 bases. Germline loops: CDR1 SEHNR, CDR2 FQNEAQ (reference sequence). The CDR3 is made up of 13 amino acids. V shed 5 bases, J shed 5 bases, and the junction held 4 bases outside the gene matches. The CDR3 sequence: CASSIRTGYGYTF. Written as DNA, the CDR3 is TGTGCCAGCAGCATACGGACAGGGTATGGCTACACCTTC. The entire variable domain, with the rest obtained from reference TRBV7-9 and TRBJ1-2, is as follows: DTGVSQNPRHKITKRGQNVTFRCDPISEHNRLYWYRQTLGQGPEFLTYFQNEAQLEKSRLLSDRFSAERPKGSFSTLEIQRTEQGDSAMYLCASSIRTGYGYTFGSGTRLTVV.

The chain has TRBV6-5 and TRBJ2-3; D unclear. Trimming took 4 bases from V and 8 from J, leaving 10 bases between them. Looked up from germline, CDR1 is MNHEY and CDR2 is SVGAGI. The CDR3 spans 12 residues. In DNA, the CDR3 is TGTGCCAGCAGTTCCCCCCTCGGTACGCAGTATTTT. Amino acids: CASSSPLGTQYF.

This clone occurred once. The chain has TRBV6-5 and TRBJ1-2, with D maybe TRBD1 (6 bases). V was cut by 0 bases and J by 3 bases, with 11 bases left in between. The CDR3 spans 15 residues. Germline CDR1 and CDR2: MNHEY and SVGAGI. For the CDR3, the DNA is TGTGCCAGCAGTTACTCGCAGGGGCCCCACTATGGCTACACCTTC. Translated: CASSYSQGPHYGYTF.

The V call is TRBV11-2, the J call TRBJ2-7; D unclear. V was shortened by 1 base and J by 3 bases, with 16 bases between the two germline ends. CDR3 size: 16 residues. CDR1 SGHAT and CDR2 FQNNGV come from the germline V gene. The CDR3 sequence: CASSLVYSNIHYEQYF. In DNA, the CDR3 is TGTGCCAGCAGCTTAGTTTACAGCAACATACACTACGAGCAGTACTTC.

The chain combines TRBV28 with TRBJ1-1, with 8 nucleotides matching TRBD1. Germline V gene lookup returns CDR1 MDHEN and CDR2 SYDVKM. The CDR3 runs to 15 residues. V lost 3 bases and J lost 0; bases outside the gene matches: 3. CDR3: CASSFLQGVNTEAFF. CDR3 in DNA: TGTGCCAGCAGTTTCTTACAGGGGGTGAACACTGAAGCTTTCTTT.

This clone was counted at least ten times. The chain recombines TRBV5-8 with TRBJ1-5; D is undetermined. The germline gives CDR1 SGHTS, CDR2 YDEGEE. V was cut by 0 bases and J by 3 bases, with 13 bases left in between. The CDR3 totals 16 residues. CDR3 amino acids: CASSLANSGPNQPQHF. CDR3 bases: TGTGCCAGCAGCTTGGCGAACTCGGGTCCCAATCAGCCCCAGCATTTT.

This chain links TRBV5-1 with TRBJ2-1; D ambiguous. Trimming stripped 1 base from V and 8 bases from J, with 7 bases between. Germline CDR1 SGHRS, CDR2 YFSETQ. The CDR3 is 12 amino acids. The CDR3 region is CASSLTIHEQFF. In DNA form, the CDR3 reads TGCGCCAGCAGCTTGACTATCCATGAGCAGTTCTTC. The whole variable domain, remainder taken from reference TRBV5-1 and TRBJ2-1, is KAGVTQTPRYLIKTRGQQVTLSCSPISGHRSVSWYQQTPGQGLQFLFEYFSETQRNKGNFPGRFSGRQFSNSRSEMNVSTLELGDSALYLCASSLTIHEQFFGPGTRLTVL.

The J gene is TRBJ1-1, the V gene TRBV15, with D unclear. Deletions cut 0 bases from V and 8 bases from J, with 13 bases between. The CDR3 is 14 residues long. From germline, CDR1 is LNHNV and CDR2 YYDKDF (reference sequence). Here the CDR3 reads CATSRDLGGREAFF. CDR3 nucleotides: TGTGCCACCAGCAGAGATCTCGGCGGAAGGGAAGCTTTCTTT.

The chain combines TRBV30 with TRBJ2-2, with TRBD2 identical over 11 bases. This CDR3 spans 14 amino acids. Losses at the gene ends were 3 bases for V and 6 bases for J; bases not matched to a gene: 3. Germline lookup yields CDR1 GTSNPN and CDR2 SVGIG (reference sequence). CDR3 sequence (DNA): TGTGCCTGGAGATTAGCGGGGGGGTCCGGGGAGCTGTTTTTT. Translated, it gives CAWRLAGGSGELFF.

The rearrangement links TRBV12-5 to TRBJ2-5; 7 bases map to TRBD1. V was clipped by 3 bases and J by 2 bases; unmatched bases: 12. This CDR3 contains 17 residues. Per the germline V gene, CDR1 is LGHNT and CDR2 is FRNRAP. The CDR3 region is CASGLGTGAPVQETQYF. CDR3 DNA: TGTGCTAGTGGTTTAGGTACAGGGGCACCGGTTCAAGAGACCCAGTACTTC.

This chain links TRBV18 with TRBJ2-1; 9 nucleotides align to TRBD1. Germline loops: CDR1 KGHSH, CDR2 LQKENI. V was pared by 2 bases and J by 5 bases, with 4 bases of the junction left unmatched. CDR3 length: 15 residues. The CDR3 sequence: CASSPLGQGHNEQFF. In DNA, the CDR3 is TGTGCCAGCTCACCATTGGGACAGGGCCACAATGAGCAGTTCTTC.

Comment on this clone: Other DNA sequences in the same sample also yield this CDR3. The chain joins TRBV3-1 (or the pseudogene TRBV3-2) to TRBJ1-1; D remains ambiguous. Germline CDR1 LGHDT, CDR2 YNNKEL (reference sequence). The CDR3 has 13 residues. V lost 2 bases to trimming and J lost 4 bases, with 8 bases between them. The CDR3 nucleotides are TGTGCCAGCAGCCAACTTACCGGCACTGAAGCTTTCTTT. Protein product: CASSQLTGTEAFF.

This rearrangement joins TRBV15 to TRBJ1-4; 8 positions agree with TRBD1. Per germline, CDR1 LNHNV and CDR2 YYDKDF (reference sequence). V lost 0 bases, J lost 3 bases, and 9 bases stayed unmatched. The CDR3 runs to 18 residues. The CDR3, as DNA: TGTGCCACCAGCAGAGAAATCGAAGGACAGGGTTCTAATGAAAAACTGTTTTTT. Translation: CATSREIEGQGSNEKLFF.

The chain recombines TRBV9 with TRBJ2-1; D gene unclear. Deletions cut 5 bases from V and 0 bases from J, with 6 bases between. Germline CDR1 reads SGDLS; CDR2 reads YYNGEE. The CDR3 consists of 13 residues. For the CDR3, the DNA is TGTGCCAGCAGTCTTAGCTCCTACAATGAGCAGTTCTTC. It specifies CASSLSSYNEQFF.

The V call is TRBV6-5, the J call TRBJ1-2; D gene unclear. Trimming removed 7 bases from V and 2 bases from J, with 5 bases in between. Germline V gene sequence: CDR1 MNHEY, CDR2 SVGAGI. The CDR3 contains 11 residues. The CDR3 region has the DNA TGTGCCAGCAACAGAAACTATGGCTACACCTTC. It yields the protein CASNRNYGYTF.

The V and J genes are TRBV28 and TRBJ1-6, with 8 bases matching TRBD1. The V and J ends lost 5 bases and 18 bases, in that order; junction bases with no gene match: 18. The CDR3 runs to 15 residues. Germline V gene sequence: CDR1 MDHEN, CDR2 SYDVKM. The chain's CDR3 is CASSTLSGGSPLPHF. DNA of the CDR3: TGTGCCAGCAGTACCCTCTCAGGGGGCTCCCCGTTGCCCCACTTT.

The chain carries TRBV29-1 and TRBJ2-7; TRBD1 matches 7 bases. Germline V gene lookup returns CDR1 SQVTM and CDR2 ANQGSEA. V was clipped by 6 bases and J by 6 bases; unmatched bases: 17. There are 15 residues in the CDR3. The CDR3: CSVGTDGPSLGEQYF. DNA of the CDR3: TGCAGCGTGGGGACAGACGGACCCTCCCTCGGCGAGCAGTACTTC.